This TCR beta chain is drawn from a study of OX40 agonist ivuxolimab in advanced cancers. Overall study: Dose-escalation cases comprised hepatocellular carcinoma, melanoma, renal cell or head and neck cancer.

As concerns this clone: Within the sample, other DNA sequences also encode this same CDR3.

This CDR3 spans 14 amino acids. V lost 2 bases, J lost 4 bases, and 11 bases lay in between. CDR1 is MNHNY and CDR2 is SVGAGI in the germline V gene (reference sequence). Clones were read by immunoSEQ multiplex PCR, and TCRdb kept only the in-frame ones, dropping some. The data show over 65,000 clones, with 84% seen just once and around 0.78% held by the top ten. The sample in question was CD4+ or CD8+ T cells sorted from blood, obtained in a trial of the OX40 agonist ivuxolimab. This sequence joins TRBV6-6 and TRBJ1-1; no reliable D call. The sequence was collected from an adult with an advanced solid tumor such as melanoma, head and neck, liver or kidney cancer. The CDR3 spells CASSYLTRGTEAFF. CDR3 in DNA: TGTGCCAGCAGTTACCTAACCCGGGGCACTGAAGCTTTCTTT.